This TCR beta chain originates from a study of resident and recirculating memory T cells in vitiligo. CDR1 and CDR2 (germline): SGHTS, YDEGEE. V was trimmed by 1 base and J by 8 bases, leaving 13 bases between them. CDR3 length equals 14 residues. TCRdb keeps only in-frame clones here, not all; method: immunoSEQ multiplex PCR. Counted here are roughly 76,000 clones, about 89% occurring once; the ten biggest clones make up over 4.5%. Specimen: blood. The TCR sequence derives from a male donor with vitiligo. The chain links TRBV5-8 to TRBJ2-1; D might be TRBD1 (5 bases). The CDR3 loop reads CASSLFPSGYEQFF. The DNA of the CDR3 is TGTGCCAGCAGCTTGTTTCCCTCAGGGTATGAGCAGTTCTTC.